The 20 T cell receptor beta chains below all came from one sample that was sequenced in a study of cytomegalovirus exposure and HLA in healthy donors (TCRdb year 2017). Library method: the immunoSEQ multiplex PCR assay. For the multiplex PCR, a mixture combining 60 forward primers for TCR Vbeta segments and 13 reverse primers for TCR Jbeta segments was used. TCRdb took over this immuneACCESS table, retaining in-frame rearrangements with V and J assigned. Such tables are incomplete; in checked studies, under half of the missing clones stem from an unresolved V gene, and the remainder is unexplained. Per the sample table, the count is about 120,000 clones. Around 7% of the sample is taken by the ten largest. Sequenced: PBMCs. The receptor set was obtained from a man aged 40-55 years in good health and CMV-seropositive.

The V and J genes are TRBV10-1 and TRBJ2-2; D uncertain. The CDR3 is 12 amino acids. Trimming took off 2 bases at V and 7 bases at J, with 5 bases between the two ends. Germline V lookup: CDR1 WNHNN, CDR2 SYGVQD (reference sequence). The CDR3 region is CASSEVLGELFF. CDR3 DNA sequence: TGCGCCAGCAGTGAGGTTCTCGGGGAGCTGTTTTTT.

The chain combines TRBV7-8 with TRBJ2-3, with 8 bases that match TRBD2. Germline V gene data show CDR1 as SGHVS and CDR2 as FQNEAQ. The CDR3 is 18 residues long. V dropped 3 bases and J dropped 2; count of bases not matched to a gene: 13. The CDR3 sequence: CASSFPRHSGASTDTQYF. The CDR3 DNA is TGTGCCAGCAGCTTCCCCCGTCATAGCGGGGCCTCCACAGATACGCAGTATTTT.

This chain links TRBV14 with TRBJ2-7, with 11 bases lining up with TRBD2. With V trimmed by 3 bases and J by 1 base, 5 bases remained unmatched. Germline CDR1 SGHDN, CDR2 FVKESK. This CDR3 spans 16 amino acids. Written as DNA, the CDR3 is TGTGCCAGCAGCCACCATACTAGCGGGAGTTCCTACGAGCAGTACTTC. Translated, it gives CASSHHTSGSSYEQYF.

The V call is TRBV2, the J call TRBJ1-2; D possibly corresponds to TRBD1 (6 bases). The V gene's germline CDR1 is SNHLY and CDR2 FYNNEI. V was clipped by 3 bases and J by 4 bases, with 9 bases between them. The CDR3 sequence is 13 residues long. This chain's CDR3 is CASSDSGVYGYTF. CDR3 nucleotide sequence: TGTGCCAGCAGTGATTCAGGGGTCTATGGCTACACCTTC.

The chain joins TRBV10-2 to TRBJ1-5; D call uncertain. The germline V gene encodes CDR1 WSHSY and CDR2 SAAADI. Trimming shortened V by 3 bases and J by 1 base, and 7 bases separated the two germline ends. The CDR3 totals 14 residues. The CDR3 region is CASSDMRSNQPQHF. CDR3 bases: TGCGCCAGCAGTGATATGAGAAGCAATCAGCCCCAGCATTTT.

The chain uses TRBV28 and TRBJ1-5; D not certain. From germline, CDR1 is MDHEN and CDR2 SYDVKM. The CDR3 length is 12 residues. The V end lost 6 bases, the J end lost 7 bases, and 10 bases lay between the germline ends. Here the CDR3 reads CASSPGGQPQHF. CDR3 DNA sequence: TGTGCCAGCAGCCCGGGCGGGCAGCCCCAGCATTTT.

CDR3 in DNA: TGTGCCAGCAGCTTGATCCGCTCCGGGACAAACACTGAAGCTTTCTTT. Residues: CASSLIRSGTNTEAFF. The genes are TRBV7-6 and TRBJ1-1; D is perhaps TRBD1 (6 bases). CDR1 is SGHVS and CDR2 is FNYEAQ in the germline V gene. The ends were cut back, 3 bases at V and 2 bases at J, with 16 bases in the middle. CDR3 length equals 16 residues.

The rearrangement joins TRBV27 to TRBJ2-7; weak D call: TRBD1 (5 bases). The CDR3 is made up of 15 amino acids. V dropped 7 bases and J dropped 0 bases, with 16 bases sitting between them. Germline assignment: CDR1 MNHEY and CDR2 SMNVEV (reference sequence). CDR3 coding DNA: TGTGCCAGCAAGCCGACAGCCGTACCCTCCTACGAGCAGTACTTC. Translation gives CASKPTAVPSYEQYF.

The J gene is TRBJ1-5, the V gene TRBV19; tentative D call: TRBD1 (5 bases). Germline V gives CDR1 LNHDA, CDR2 SQIVND (reference sequence). This CDR3 has 14 amino acids. V shed 3 bases and J shed 4 bases, with 10 bases lying between them. In nucleotides, the CDR3 is TGTGCCAGTAGTATGTACAGGTCAAATCAGCCCCAGCATTTT. Translating it yields CASSMYRSNQPQHF.

The chain joins TRBV10-3 to TRBJ2-2; the D gene is possibly TRBD2 (6 bases). V lost 10 bases and J lost 2, with 17 bases in between. Per the germline V gene, CDR1 is ENHRY and CDR2 is SYGVKD. The CDR3 runs 15 residues. The chain's CDR3 is CATRRARGNTGELFF. The CDR3 nucleotides read TGTGCCACCCGCCGGGCGCGGGGTAACACCGGGGAGCTGTTTTTT.

The chain links TRBV5-8 to TRBJ2-7; D is uncertain. With 2 bases removed from V and 6 bases from J, the gap between germline ends came to 9 bases. This CDR3 region has 12 residues. The V gene's germline CDR1 is SGHTS and CDR2 YDEGEE. CDR3 amino acids: CASSLRQVEQYF. The DNA of the CDR3 is TGTGCCAGCAGCTTAAGACAAGTCGAGCAGTACTTC. The whole variable domain, filled in from reference TRBV5-8 and TRBJ2-7, reads EAGVTQSPTHLIKTRGQQATLRCSPISGHTSVYWYQQALGLGLQFLLWYDEGEERNRGNFPPRFSGRQFPNYSSELNVNALELEDSALYLCASSLRQVEQYFGPGTRLTVT.

This chain links TRBV6-6 with TRBJ2-1, with TRBD1 matching 8 bases. Germline trimming cut 2 bases from V and 2 bases from J; bases unmatched to any gene: 5. The CDR3 is made up of 16 amino acids. The germline CDR1 and CDR2 sequences are MNHNY and SVGAGI (reference sequence). This chain's CDR3 is CASSYTDRVPYNEQFF. In DNA, the CDR3 is TGTGCCAGCAGTTACACGGACAGGGTACCCTACAATGAGCAGTTCTTC.

The chain employs TRBV7-3 and TRBJ2-4; D is possibly TRBD2 (6 bases). V was shortened by 1 base and J by 9 bases, with 16 bases between the two germline ends. The CDR3 sequence is 15 residues long. Germline CDR1 is SGHTA and CDR2 is FQGTGA. CDR3 sequence: CASSLSGTGRSIQYF. The CDR3 nucleotides are TGTGCCAGCAGCTTAAGCGGGACGGGGAGGAGCATTCAGTACTTC.

The chain employs TRBV10-3 and TRBJ2-2, with TRBD1 identical over 7 bases. The germline gives CDR1 ENHRY, CDR2 SYGVKD. Trimming at V came to 10 bases and at J to 5 bases, leaving 13 bases not matched to a gene. The CDR3 has 15 residues. CDR3 protein: CASRPGQNSTGELFF. For the CDR3, the DNA is TGTGCCAGCAGACCGGGACAGAATTCGACCGGGGAGCTGTTTTTT.

V gene TRBV14 combines with J gene TRBJ2-5; D is possibly TRBD1 (6 bases). Between the trimmed V and J ends, which lost 4 bases and 5 bases, there was a span of 14 bases. CDR3 length: 14 amino acids. CDR1 and CDR2 from the germline V gene are SGHDN and FVKESK. The CDR3 region has the DNA TGTGCCAGCAGCCCAGGACCGAGGGGGGAGACCCAGTACTTC. It encodes CASSPGPRGETQYF.

The CDR3 coding sequence is TGCGCCAGCAGAGCGACAGGGGAGGGCACCGGGGAGCTGTTTTTT. Protein: CASRATGEGTGELFF. V gene TRBV10-1 combines with J gene TRBJ2-2; a possible D gene is TRBD1 (8 bases). V lost 6 bases to trimming and J lost 4 bases, with 15 bases between them. Germline V CDR1 and CDR2: WNHNN, SYGVQD (reference sequence). CDR3 size: 15 residues.

This sequence joins TRBV5-1 and TRBJ1-2; 7 bases fit TRBD1. V trimming: 7 bases; J trimming: 9 bases; junction bases outside the gene matches: 18. The CDR3 is 15 amino acids. Germline V gene sequence: CDR1 SGHRS, CDR2 YFSETQ. DNA for the CDR3: TGCGCCAGCGCTATCCGGTCAGGGGGACCTATTAGCTACACCTTC. Translation: CASAIRSGGPISYTF.

The V call is TRBV20-1, the J call TRBJ1-2, with a possible D match to TRBD1 (6 bases). Germline lookup yields CDR1 DFQATT and CDR2 SNEGSKA (reference sequence). V was shortened by 4 bases and J by 6 bases, with 9 bases between the two germline ends. This CDR3 contains 11 residues. CDR3 nucleotide sequence: TGCAGTGCTAACAGGGTTGATGGCTACACCTTC. It yields the protein CSANRVDGYTF.

The CDR3 DNA sequence: TGCAGCGTGGGGGACAGAGTGTATGAAGCTTTCTTT. This translates into CSVGDRVYEAFF. The gene calls are TRBV29-1 and TRBJ1-1; 7 bases map to TRBD1. CDR1 is SQVTM and CDR2 is ANQGSEA in the germline V gene. V was clipped by 6 bases and J by 7 bases; unmatched bases: 8. The CDR3 consists of 12 residues. Together with reference TRBV29-1 and TRBJ1-1, the CDR3 gives the full variable domain: SAVISQKPSRDICQRGTSLTIQCQVDSQVTMMFWYRQQPGQSLTLIATANQGSEATYESGFVIDKFPISRPNLTFSTLTVSNMSPEDSSIYLCSVGDRVYEAFFGQGTRLTVV.

The V gene is TRBV15, the J gene TRBJ2-1, with D possibly TRBD2 on 6 matching bases. The CDR3 is 14 residues long. V was trimmed by 1 base and J by 5 bases, leaving 9 bases between them. The V gene's germline CDR1 is LNHNV and CDR2 YYDKDF (reference sequence). This CDR3 is CATSRVGGDNEQFF. CDR3 DNA sequence: TGTGCCACCAGCAGAGTAGGAGGGGACAATGAGCAGTTCTTC.